The 14 T cell receptor beta chains in this list originate from one sample, sequenced in a study of T cells after yellow fever vaccination. TCRdb used MiXCR to reprocess the 5' RACE reads, holding one entry per CDR3 protein. This sample carries under 500,000 distinct CDR3 sequences, 18% of them seen once, and the ten largest clones take 18%. The specimen was PBMCs, collected before the yellow fever booster vaccination. All receptors come from a man between 18 and 35 years old who received the YFV17D yellow fever vaccine.

The chain recombines TRBV6-5 with TRBJ2-1, with D possibly TRBD1 on 5 matching bases. Germline lookup yields CDR1 MNHEY and CDR2 SVGAGI. The CDR3 sequence is 13 residues long. Trimming took off 3 bases at V and 9 bases at J, with 12 bases between the two ends. In DNA, the CDR3 is TGTGCCAGCAGTTATCCCCCTCAGGGTGAGCAGTTCTTC. It codes for CASSYPPQGEQFF.

The chain is built from TRBV6-1 and TRBJ1-1; the D is unclear. V gave up 4 bases and J gave up 1 base, with 10 bases separating them. From germline, CDR1 is MNHNS and CDR2 SASEGT. This CDR3 has 14 residues. The CDR3 here is CASSVFIENTEAFF. CDR3 sequence (DNA): TGTGCCAGCAGTGTCTTTATAGAGAACACTGAAGCTTTCTTT.

The chain is built from TRBV6-5 and TRBJ2-7; D is perhaps TRBD2 (6 bases). CDR3 length: 17 amino acids. V was cut by 8 bases and J by 3 bases, with 26 bases left in between. Germline CDR1 MNHEY, CDR2 SVGAGI. CDR3 amino acids: CASHAVGRVGRSYEQYF. The CDR3 DNA sequence: TGTGCCAGCCACGCGGTCGGGAGAGTGGGACGGAGCTACGAGCAGTACTTC.

The table lists this clonotype with a few counts. The chain couples TRBV7-2 to TRBJ2-1; a weak D match, TRBD2 (5 bases). The germline V and J ends were trimmed by 5 bases and 5 bases, with 13 bases remaining between them. The CDR3 length is 14 residues. CDR1 is SGHTA, CDR2 FQGNSA, per germline. Written as DNA, the CDR3 is TGTGCCAGCAGCACAGCGGACGGCGACAATGAGCAGTTCTTC. Amino acids: CASSTADGDNEQFF.

This chain connects TRBV20-1 to TRBJ2-5; the D gene is possibly TRBD2 (6 bases). The CDR3 totals 13 residues. Trimming shortened V by 3 bases and J by 2 bases, and 10 bases separated the two germline ends. Germline V gene lookup returns CDR1 DFQATT and CDR2 SNEGSKA (reference sequence). This CDR3 is CSARSAGQETQYF. DNA of the CDR3: TGCAGTGCTAGGTCTGCGGGGCAAGAGACCCAGTACTTC.

In this sample, this clonotype turned up a few times. This chain joins TRBV7-2 and TRBJ2-1, with TRBD1 matching over 11 bases. CDR3 size: 15 residues. CDR1 is SGHTA, CDR2 FQGNSA, per germline. After removal of 5 bases from V and 9 bases from J, the junction contained 9 bases not matched to a gene. The CDR3, as DNA: TGTGCCAGCAGCGTCCGGGACAGGGGGACTAGTGAGCAGTTCTTC. Amino acids: CASSVRDRGTSEQFF.

In this sample, this clonotype turned up a few times. J is TRBJ1-3 and V is TRBV20-1, with D perhaps matching TRBD1 (6 bases). V lost 5 bases and J lost 0, with 11 bases in between. The CDR3 has 14 residues. Germline V gives CDR1 DFQATT, CDR2 SNEGSKA (reference sequence). The CDR3 coding sequence is TGCAGTGCTCAAGGACAGAGCTCTGGAAACACCATATATTTT. Its translation: CSAQGQSSGNTIYF.

J is TRBJ1-6 and V is TRBV27; 8 bases fit TRBD1. The CDR3 loop spans 15 amino acids. The junction had 11 bases not matched to a gene; V was cut back by 5 bases and J by 11 bases. Germline V gene data show CDR1 as MNHEY and CDR2 as SMNVEV (reference sequence). The CDR3 protein is CASSQLYRGLTPLHF. The DNA for the CDR3 is TGTGCCAGCAGTCAACTTTACAGGGGGTTGACACCCCTCCACTTT.

This clonotype has just a few counts. The J gene is TRBJ2-2, the V gene TRBV5-1, with TRBD1 matching over 7 bases. The CDR3 is 16 residues long. J lost 5 bases, V lost 4 bases, and 11 bases had no gene match. CDR1 is SGHRS, CDR2 YFSETQ, per germline. CDR3 residues: CASSPPLSGGTGELFF. CDR3 nucleotides: TGCGCCAGCAGCCCCCCGCTTTCAGGGGGTACCGGGGAGCTGTTTTTT. Full variable domain (rest looked up from reference TRBV5-1 and TRBJ2-2): KAGVTQTPRYLIKTRGQQVTLSCSPISGHRSVSWYQQTPGQGLQFLFEYFSETQRNKGNFPGRFSGRQFSNSRSEMNVSTLELGDSALYLCASSPPLSGGTGELFFGEGSRLTVL.

V is TRBV27 and J is TRBJ2-1; D possibly corresponds to TRBD1 (5 bases). The CDR3 is 14 residues long. The V end was cut by 4 bases, the J end by 1 base, with 8 bases between. Germline V CDR1 and CDR2: MNHEY, SMNVEV (reference sequence). In nucleotides, the CDR3 is TGTGCCAGCAGTTACCAGGGATCCTACAATGAGCAGTTCTTC. Encoded protein: CASSYQGSYNEQFF.

This clonotype was counted between two and nine times. The rearrangement links TRBV7-3 to TRBJ2-3; TRBD2 is a possible D gene (6 bases). The germline gives CDR1 SGHTA, CDR2 FQGTGA. V dropped 3 bases and J dropped 0 bases, with 13 bases sitting between them. The CDR3 consists of 16 residues. CDR3 nucleotides: TGTGCCAGCAGCTTGCGTTCGGGACTTAGCACAGATACGCAGTATTTT. This translates into CASSLRSGLSTDTQYF.

This clonotype was detected only a few times. This chain joins TRBV7-9 and TRBJ2-7, with TRBD1 matching over 12 bases. Germline V gene data show CDR1 as SEHNR and CDR2 as FQNEAQ (reference sequence). Trimming took 3 bases from V and 7 from J; bases not matched to a gene: 7. This CDR3 is built from 15 residues. In DNA form, the CDR3 reads TGTGCCAGCAGCTTGGGACAGGGGGCTTTGCAGGAGCAGTACTTC. Translating it yields CASSLGQGALQEQYF.

The V and J genes are TRBV29-1 and TRBJ2-3; 10 positions match TRBD2. Germline CDR1 and CDR2: SQVTM and ANQGSEA. The CDR3 has 16 residues. Unmatched junction bases numbered 6, after V lost 1 base and J lost 2 bases. CDR3 DNA: TGCAGCGTTGAAGCCGCTAGCGGGGGTTACACAGATACGCAGTATTTT. As protein: CSVEAASGGYTDTQYF.

There are a few counts of this clonotype. CDR3 in DNA: TGCAGTGCTAGAGATGTGGGTCTAGGGGGCTACACCTTC. Translated, it gives CSARDVGLGGYTF. The rearrangement links TRBV20-1 to TRBJ1-2, with D unresolved. CDR1 and CDR2 (germline): DFQATT, SNEGSKA (reference sequence). Trimming removed 0 bases at V and 8 bases at J, with 13 bases between. CDR3 size: 13 residues.